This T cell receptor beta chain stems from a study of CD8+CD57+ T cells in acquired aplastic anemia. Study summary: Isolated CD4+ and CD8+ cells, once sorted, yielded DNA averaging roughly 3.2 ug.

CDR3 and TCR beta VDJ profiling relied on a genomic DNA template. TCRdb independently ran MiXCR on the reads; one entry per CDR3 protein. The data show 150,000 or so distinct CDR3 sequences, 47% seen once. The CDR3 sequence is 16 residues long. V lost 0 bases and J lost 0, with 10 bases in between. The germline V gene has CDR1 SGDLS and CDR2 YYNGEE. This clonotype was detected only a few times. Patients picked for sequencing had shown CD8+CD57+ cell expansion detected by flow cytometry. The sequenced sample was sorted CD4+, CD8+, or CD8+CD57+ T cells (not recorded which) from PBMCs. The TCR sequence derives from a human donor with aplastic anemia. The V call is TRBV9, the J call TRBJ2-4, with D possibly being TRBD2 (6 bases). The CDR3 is CASSVAGGLAKNIQYF. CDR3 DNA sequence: TGTGCCAGCAGCGTAGCAGGAGGGCTAGCCAAAAACATTCAGTACTTC.